This T cell receptor (beta chain) was captured in a study of T-cell reconstitution after alpha-beta-depleted transplantation in children (dated by TCRdb to 2016 to 2017). Regarding the research as a whole: T-cell immune reconstitution after TCRalphabeta/CD19-depleted allogeneic hematopoietic cell transplantation in children was quantitatively tracked in the study by means of TCR repertoire profiling. General conclusions and limits of the study: About two months after transplant, the apparently early recovery of alphabetaT-cell counts reportedly depended on just several hundred clones that had expanded rapidly and came from non-depleted graft cells. In some patients, the high TCRbeta diversity seen at day 60 was put down to recipient T cells and intrathymic progenitors that had survived conditioning. Over subsequent months, a decline in hyperexpanded clone frequencies was noted, and after one year, T-cell counts and TCRbeta diversity were mostly ascribed to newly produced T cells.

There are a few counts of this clonotype. Its antigen is not yet known. Base qualities are not provided; no much larger clone lies one nucleotide away. The treatment or condition label, as the study defines it: allogeneic hematopoietic cell transplantation with graft depleted of TCRalphabeta T cells and CD19 B cells. The children who served as transplant recipients had been given grafts of TCRalphabeta/CD19-depleted allogeneic hematopoietic cells. Trimming leaves V shorter by 6 bases and J shorter by 2 bases, with the junction holding 12 bases beyond the gene matches. The CDR3, from cysteine to phenylalanine, totals 16 residues. Of all the DNA, just the CDR3 is kept, 48 bases in frame from base 1. As encoded in the germline V gene, CDR1 is MDHEN while CDR2 is SYDVKM. Preparation of the library involved PCR. Sequencing used an Illumina HiSeq 2500. Molecular barcoding was employed in the preparation of TCR libraries, with unique molecular identifiers being used to normalize TCRbeta repertoire quantification. In-frame beta chains were kept once TCRdb had trimmed the public reads at Q25 with fastp and called clones with MiXCR. Under each unique CDR3 protein, matching rows form one entry showing the most common genes and DNA. Recorded for this sample are 200,000 or so distinct CDR3 sequences; roughly 7% of them occurred a single time. In total, the top ten clones hold approximately 6% of the sample.

This material consisted of PBMCs, taken before TCRalphabeta/CD19-depleted stem cell transplant. This TCR derives from a boy aged 2 to 10 with acute lymphoblastic leukemia, due to receive a stem cell transplant. The rearranged segments are TRBV28 and TRBJ2-7; the central 8 bases match TRBD2. The CDR3 protein sequence reads: CASSVRPGGGAYEQYF. At the DNA level, the sequence is TGTGCCAGCAGCGTTCGACCGGGGGGGGGAGCCTACGAGCAGTACTTC.